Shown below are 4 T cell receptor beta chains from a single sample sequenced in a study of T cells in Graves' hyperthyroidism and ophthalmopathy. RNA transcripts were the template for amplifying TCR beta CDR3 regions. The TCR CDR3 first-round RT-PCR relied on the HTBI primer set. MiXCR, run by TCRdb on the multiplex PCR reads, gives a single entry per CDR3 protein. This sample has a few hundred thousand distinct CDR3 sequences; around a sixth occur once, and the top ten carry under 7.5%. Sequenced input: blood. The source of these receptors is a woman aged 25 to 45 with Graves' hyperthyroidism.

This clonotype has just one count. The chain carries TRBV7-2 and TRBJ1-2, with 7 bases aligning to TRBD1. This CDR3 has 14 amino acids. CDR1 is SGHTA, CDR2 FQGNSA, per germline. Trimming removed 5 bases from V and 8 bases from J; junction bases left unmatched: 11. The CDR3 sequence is CASSQERQGGGYTF. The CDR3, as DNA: TGTGCCAGCAGCCAGGAAAGACAGGGCGGCGGCTACACCTTC.

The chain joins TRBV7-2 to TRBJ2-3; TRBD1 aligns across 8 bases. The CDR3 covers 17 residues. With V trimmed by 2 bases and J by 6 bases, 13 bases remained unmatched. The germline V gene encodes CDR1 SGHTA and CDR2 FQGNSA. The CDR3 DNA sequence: TGTGCCAGCAGCTTACCGGACAGGGTAGCAGGGGTTGATACGCAGTATTTT. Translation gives CASSLPDRVAGVDTQYF.

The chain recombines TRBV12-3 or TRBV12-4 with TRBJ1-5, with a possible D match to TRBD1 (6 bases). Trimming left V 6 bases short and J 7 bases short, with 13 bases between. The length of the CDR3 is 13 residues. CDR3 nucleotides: TGTGCCAGCAGGAACAGGGACGGCCAGCCCCAGCATTTT. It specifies CASRNRDGQPQHF.

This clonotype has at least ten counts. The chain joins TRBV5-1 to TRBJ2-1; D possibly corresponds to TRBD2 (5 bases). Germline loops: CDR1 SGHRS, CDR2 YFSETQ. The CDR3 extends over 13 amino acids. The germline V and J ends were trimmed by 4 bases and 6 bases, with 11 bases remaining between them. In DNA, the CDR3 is TGCGCCAGCAGCCTAACGGACTCCAATGAGCAGTTCTTC. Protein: CASSLTDSNEQFF.